The 13 T cell receptor beta chains given below trace back to one sample, sequenced in a study of radiation and T cells in renal cell carcinoma. Clones were read by immunoSEQ multiplex PCR, and TCRdb kept only the in-frame ones, dropping some. The sample consists of just under 150,000 clones, 75% to 90% of them appearing once. Stated time point: blood 4 weeks post-SBRT, at nephrectomy. Treatment given: 15 Gy SBRT to primary tumor, nephrectomy 4 weeks later. Sequences were derived from blood, sampled from a patient whose treatment included radiotherapy and nephrectomy. These receptors originate from a woman between 45 and 60 years old with renal cell carcinoma.

V and J are TRBV28 and TRBJ1-1, with 10 bases identical to TRBD1. The CDR3 totals 14 residues. J lost 2 bases, V lost 5 bases, and 2 bases had no gene match. From germline, CDR1 is MDHEN and CDR2 SYDVKM. CDR3 protein: CASSGTGANTEAFF. The CDR3 DNA reads as TGTGCCAGCAGTGGGACAGGGGCAAACACTGAAGCTTTCTTT.

The CDR3 region has the DNA TGCGCCAGCAGCTTGGAAGGGGTATCGAACACCGGGGAGCTGTTTTTT. It is translated as CASSLEGVSNTGELFF. V is TRBV5-1 and J is TRBJ2-2, with D perhaps matching TRBD1 (5 bases). The ends were cut back, 0 bases at V and 0 bases at J, with 9 bases in the middle. Germline V gives CDR1 SGHRS, CDR2 YFSETQ. The CDR3 is 16 amino acids.

On this clone: Germline is not matched at one junction end, which may reflect a read error. The same CDR3 also results from other DNA sequences found in this sample. V is TRBV30 and J is TRBJ2-7; D is uncertain. Germline V lookup: CDR1 GTSNPN, CDR2 SVGIG (reference sequence). There are 14 residues in the CDR3. The CDR3 nucleotides read TGTGCCTGGAGTACGGGTCTCGTTACCCCAGCGCGGTACTTT. As protein: CAWSTGLVTPARYF.

J is TRBJ1-1 and V is TRBV2; D is unresolved. Trimming removed 5 bases at V and 5 bases at J, with 18 bases between. CDR3 size: 15 residues. The V gene's germline CDR1 is SNHLY and CDR2 FYNNEI. The CDR3 bases are TGTGCCAGCAGTCTGGACGGGCCCACGGGGACTGAAGCTTTCTTT. Its translation: CASSLDGPTGTEAFF.

This sequence joins TRBV28 and TRBJ1-5; 9 bases are shared with TRBD1. V lost 4 bases, J lost 4 bases, and 2 bases stayed unmatched. This CDR3 is 14 amino acids long. The germline CDR1 and CDR2 sequences are MDHEN and SYDVKM. Here the CDR3 DNA reads TGTGCCAGCAGTTACGGGACAGGGAATCAGCCCCAGCATTTT. Protein: CASSYGTGNQPQHF.

The chain combines TRBV6-1 with TRBJ2-7; possibly TRBD1 or TRBD2 for D (6 bases each). The CDR3 sequence is 14 residues long. Trimming pared 5 bases from V and 1 base from J, leaving 12 bases between. Per the germline V gene, CDR1 is MNHNS and CDR2 is SASEGT. This CDR3 is CASSLGGASYEQYF. DNA for the CDR3: TGTGCCAGCAGTTTGGGGGGCGCGTCCTACGAGCAGTACTTC.

DNA for the CDR3: TGTGCCAGCAGCGTAGGGTCTTCCGGAAACTATGGCTACACCTTC. Translation gives CASSVGSSGNYGYTF. The gene calls are TRBV9 and TRBJ1-2; no clear D gene. The CDR3 length is 15 residues. The germline V gene encodes CDR1 SGDLS and CDR2 YYNGEE. The ends were cut back, 0 bases at V and 2 bases at J, with 11 bases in the middle.

This rearrangement joins TRBV18 to TRBJ1-1; D is undetermined. This CDR3 comprises 16 residues. CDR1 and CDR2 from the germline V gene are KGHSH and LQKENI. V dropped 3 bases and J dropped 0 bases, with 14 bases sitting between them. The CDR3 nucleotides are TGTGCCAGCTCACCCTTTAGAGGGTATATGAACACTGAAGCTTTCTTT. Its protein product is CASSPFRGYMNTEAFF.

V gene TRBV7-2 combines with J gene TRBJ2-1, with a possible D match to TRBD2 (6 bases). The CDR3 covers 15 residues. CDR1 SGHTA and CDR2 FQGNSA come from the germline V gene. Trimming stripped 4 bases from V and 3 bases from J, with 13 bases between. For the CDR3, the DNA is TGTGCCAGCAGCTATAGGTCGGGAGACTACAATGAGCAGTTCTTC. The encoded protein is CASSYRSGDYNEQFF.

The V and J genes are TRBV30 and TRBJ1-2; tentative D call: TRBD1 (6 bases). Germline values: CDR1 GTSNPN, CDR2 SVGIG (reference sequence). CDR3 length: 11 residues. V lost 1 base, J lost 7 bases, and 7 bases lay in between. The CDR3 DNA sequence: TGTGCCTGGAGTGCAGGGGCTGGCTACACCTTC. Translating gives CAWSAGAGYTF. Full variable domain (missing parts from reference TRBV30 and TRBJ1-2): SQTIHQWPATLVQPVGSPLSLECTVEGTSNPNLYWYRQAAGRGLQLLFYSVGIGQISSEVPQNLSASRPQDRQFILSSKKLLLSDSGFYLCAWSAGAGYTFGSGTRLTVV.

The gene calls are TRBV2 and TRBJ2-1, with D possibly being TRBD2 (6 bases). V lost 4 bases and J 6 bases, leaving 19 bases between the germline ends. Germline values: CDR1 SNHLY, CDR2 FYNNEI. This CDR3 contains 16 residues. The DNA of the CDR3 is TGTGCCAGCAGTGCCGAGGGGCGGGAAGCCTCCAATGAGCAGTTCTTC. Translated: CASSAEGREASNEQFF.

CDR3 region: CASSQSPTPNEKLFF. As DNA, the CDR3 is TGCGCCAGCAGTCAATCCCCCACGCCTAATGAAAAACTGTTTTTT. The J gene is TRBJ1-4, the V gene TRBV23-1; D unresolved. TRBV23-1 is treated as an ORF (open reading frame) with a function not yet certain. There are 15 residues in the CDR3. Trimming shortened V by 0 bases and J by 3 bases, and 8 bases separated the two germline ends.

This chain connects TRBV4-3 to TRBJ2-1; possibly TRBD1 for D (5 bases). Germline V lookup: CDR1 LGHNA, CDR2 YSLEER. The CDR3 is made up of 16 amino acids. V lost 0 bases to trimming and J lost 10 bases, with 19 bases between them. The CDR3 DNA reads TGCGCCAGCAGCCAAGATCTGGCACAGGCCCAAGGCGAGCAGTTCTTC. Amino acids: CASSQDLAQAQGEQFF.